This T cell receptor beta chain was captured in a study of blood T cell repertoires in COVID-19. Unmatched junction bases numbered 3, after V lost 4 bases and J lost 2 bases. The germline gives CDR1 SGHRS, CDR2 YFSETQ. This CDR3 comprises 15 residues. Assay: immunoSEQ multiplex PCR; the TCRdb copy retains only in-frame clones and omits some. Of 270,000 or so clones listed, around 89% were seen once; the top ten hold 1% to 1.5%. This chain uses TRBV5-1 with TRBJ2-7; 13 bases are shared with TRBD2. The sequence came from a middle-aged woman with acute COVID-19. The source material was PBMCs or T cells enriched from blood (not recorded which). The CDR3: CASSILAGGPYEQYF. In DNA, the CDR3 is TGCGCCAGCAGCATACTAGCGGGAGGGCCCTACGAGCAGTACTTC.